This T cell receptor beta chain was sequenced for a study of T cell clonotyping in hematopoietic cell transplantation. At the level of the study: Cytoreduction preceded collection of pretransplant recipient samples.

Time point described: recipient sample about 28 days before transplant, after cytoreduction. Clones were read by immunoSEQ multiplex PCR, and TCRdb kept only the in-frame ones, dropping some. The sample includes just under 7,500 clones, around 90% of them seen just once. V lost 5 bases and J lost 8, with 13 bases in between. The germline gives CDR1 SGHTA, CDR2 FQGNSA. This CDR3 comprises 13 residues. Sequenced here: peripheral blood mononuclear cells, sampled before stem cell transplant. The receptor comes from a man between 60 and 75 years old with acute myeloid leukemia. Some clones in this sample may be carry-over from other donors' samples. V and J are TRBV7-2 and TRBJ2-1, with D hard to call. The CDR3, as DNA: TGTGCCAGCAGCCCTGTTGTAAGGGATGAGCAGTTCTTC. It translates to CASSPVVRDEQFF.